This record looks at one TCR beta chain sequence and its context. The target of this receptor is not known. No per-base quality is available; no much larger clone lies one base away. These data come from a study of shared T cell receptors in the human thymus (dated by TCRdb to the early 2020s). About the investigation overall: The study investigated the way shared, self-reactive T-cell receptor alpha chains are produced in the human thymus.

The V end gives up 5 bases and the J end 2 bases, leaving 3 bases in the junction not matched to a gene. The germline V gene supplies CDR1 MDHEN and CDR2 SYDVKM. CDR3 length: 13 amino acids, cysteine to phenylalanine. Only CDR3 DNA remains: 39 bases, in frame from the first base. The library was obtained by the immunoSEQ multiplex PCR assay. TCRdb mirrors the immuneACCESS table, restricted to in-frame sequences. Some clones are absent from its copies; in checked studies, under half trace to an unresolved V gene, and the reason for the others is unknown. The sample table contains under 850,000 clones; only one count was recorded for around 89% of them. The ten top clones hold 0.0095% to 0.012% of the sample. This sample was shared with a second study, whose subject was human thymus T cells. The second publication reports: Immunologically healthy infants undergoing open corrective cardiac surgery for congenital heart defects in Finland were used as donors. Thymus tissue was collected as surgical resects that were removed during corrective cardiac surgery. V and J gene segment usage appeared biased in both thymic and peripheral blood repertoires. The related research reported highly overlapping thymic TCR repertoires among unrelated individuals. The study characterized TCR alpha and beta repertoires from about 8 infant thymus samples and a few related peripheral blood samples. Donor ages ranging from 7 to 244 days were recorded, and about six male and a couple of female infants were included in the cohort. Thymocytes were mechanically released from the tissue and were stored as pellets of 10-30 million cells at -70 degrees C. A QIAsymphony instrument was used to extract genomic DNA from the frozen cell pellets. The immunoSEQ multiplex PCR assay was used to amplify the TCRB and TCRAD loci from a standardized amount of quality-controlled genomic DNA. The amplicons spanned the V(D)J region and were long enough to cover the CDR3 and allow V and J genes to be identified. The amplicons were sequenced on an Illumina platform via the commercial immunoSEQ service. Primer bias and sequencing errors were corrected as previously described, and TCRAD and TCRB definitions were based on the IMGT database. Analysis of the repertoires was done with immunoSEQ Analyzer 3.0 and VDJTools and included basic statistics, V/J segment usage, diversity estimates, rarefaction and pairwise overlap. Diversity was estimated with Chao1, ChaoE, Efron-Thisted, Shannon and inverse Simpson indices, and also on datasets down-sampled to the smallest sample. Repertoire overlap was determined by strict matching of CDR3 nucleotide sequence, V gene and J gene, and Jaccard-based multidimensional scaling clustering was applied. On average, thymus samples gave around 810,000 unique TCRB clonotypes, whereas blood samples gave about 84,000.

The chain links TRBV28 with TRBJ2-7; TRBD2 aligns with 7 central bases. Sample: thymocytes. The TCR originated in a boy under two years old with a congenital heart defect. Donor details come from another sample of the same person, matched by shared clones. The CDR3 region: CASSSGTTYEQYF. The base sequence is TGTGCCAGCAGTAGCGGGACTACCTACGAGCAGTACTTC.